Only one count was recorded for the clone carrying this TCR beta chain. Antigen unknown. The germline CDR1 and CDR2 sequences are MNHNY and SVGAGI (reference sequence). With 7 bases clipped from V and 4 bases from J, the junction kept 12 bases outside the gene matches. CDR3 size: 15 residues. These donors were members of the approximately 110-subject validation cohort, a group separate from the approximately 700-subject first cohort. The repertoire was sequenced with immunoSEQ multiplex PCR; TCRdb's copy has only in-frame clones and lacks some. The table includes 90,000 to 150,000 clones, more than 70% detected once. This specimen belongs to a study of cytomegalovirus exposure and HLA in healthy donors. Whole-study findings and limits: CMV antigen specificity was confirmed in vitro for a few CMV-associated chains.

V and J are TRBV6-6 and TRBJ1-2, with 7 nucleotides matching TRBD1. Sequencing used PBMCs. The sequence was obtained from a man aged 18 to 29 in good health and CMV-seronegative. CDR3 loop: CASTQHTGDSYGYTF. The DNA for the CDR3 is TGTGCCAGCACACAACACACAGGGGACTCCTATGGCTACACCTTC.